This T cell receptor beta chain is drawn from a study of Graves' ophthalmopathy and Graves' hyperthyroidism. Trimming left V 2 bases short and J 5 bases short, with 12 bases between. The length of the CDR3 is 14 residues. For repertoire sequencing, the TCR beta CDR3 regions were amplified from RNA transcripts. HTBI primers were used in a first-round RT-PCR, which preceded a second-round multiplex PCR. Using its own MiXCR run on the multiplex PCR reads, TCRdb lists one record per CDR3 protein. The profile shows 300,000 to 400,000 distinct CDR3 sequences, 15% to 20% of them singletons. In its sample, this clonotype was seen many times.

The specimen sequenced was peripheral blood. The rearrangement uses TRBV12-3 or TRBV12-4 and TRBJ1-1; weak D call: TRBD1 (6 bases). This clonotype was sampled from an adult man with Graves' ophthalmopathy. CDR3 residues: CASSLTGIRTEAFF. CDR3 DNA: TGTGCCAGCAGTTTAACAGGGATTCGGACTGAAGCTTTCTTT.